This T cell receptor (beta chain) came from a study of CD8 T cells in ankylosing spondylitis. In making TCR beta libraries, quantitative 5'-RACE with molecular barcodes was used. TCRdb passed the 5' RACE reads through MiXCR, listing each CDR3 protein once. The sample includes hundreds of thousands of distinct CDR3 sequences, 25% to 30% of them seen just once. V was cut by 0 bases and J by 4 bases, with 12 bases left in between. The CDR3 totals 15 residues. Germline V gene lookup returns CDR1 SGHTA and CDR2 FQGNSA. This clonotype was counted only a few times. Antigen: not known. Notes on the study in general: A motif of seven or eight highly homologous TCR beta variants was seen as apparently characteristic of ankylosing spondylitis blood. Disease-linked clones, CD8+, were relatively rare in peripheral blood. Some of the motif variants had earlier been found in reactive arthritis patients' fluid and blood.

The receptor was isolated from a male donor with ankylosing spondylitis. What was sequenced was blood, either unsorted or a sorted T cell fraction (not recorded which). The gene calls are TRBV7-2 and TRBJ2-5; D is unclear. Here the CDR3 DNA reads TGTGCCAGCAGCTTAGCGTCCCTAGAGACAGAGACCCAGTACTTC. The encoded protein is CASSLASLETETQYF.